This record concerns one T cell receptor (beta chain) sequence. At one end the junction does not follow the germline gene, possibly because of a read error. These data originate in a study of technical replicates of blood from several donors. The length of the CDR3 is 14 residues. Germline V gene lookup returns CDR1 SGHTA and CDR2 FQGTGA. Libraries were prepared by immunoSEQ multiplex PCR; TCRdb keeps only in-frame clonotypes and omits some of them. The data contain 85,000 to 100,000 clones, approximately 96% of them singletons. This receptor was identified in a human donor in good health. V gene TRBV7-3 combines with J gene TRBJ2-2; D possibly corresponds to TRBD1 (6 bases). The source material was T cells isolated from PBMCs. CDR3 sequence reads: CASSLQGNSGELFF. Written as DNA, the CDR3 is TGTGCCAGCAGCTTACAGGGGAACTCCGGGGAGCTGTTTTTT.